This TCR beta chain was obtained from a study of T-cell memory formation after mild COVID-19. Overall study findings and caveats: Certain responding clones were present in pre-infection memory, suggesting participation of cross-reactive memory. Mainly CM and EM harbored the contracting CD4+ clones; mainly EMRA harbored the CD8+ ones.

This CDR3 is 14 amino acids long. V shed 5 bases, J shed 3 bases, and the junction held 6 bases outside the gene matches. CDR1 and CDR2 (germline): SGHTA, FQGNSA. It was 5'RACE with constant-segment primers that produced the TCR alpha and TCR beta cDNA libraries, which carried sample barcodes and UMIs. Each CDR3 protein is one row after TCRdb ran MiXCR on the 5' RACE reads. Found here are a few hundred thousand distinct CDR3 sequences, around a quarter of them singletons; the top ten hold around 13%. The table lists this clonotype with a few counts. Its target is not known. The source of this sequence is an adult woman who had mild COVID-19 (a few samples of this study predate the infection). Cell type and time point are not known. The sample consisted of PBMCs or a T cell subset sorted from them (not recorded which). V and J are TRBV7-2 and TRBJ2-5; 7 bases are a match to TRBD2. CDR3 nucleotides: TGTGCCAGCAGCACCATCCTAGCGGAAGAGACCCAGTACTTC. It translates to CASSTILAEETQYF.